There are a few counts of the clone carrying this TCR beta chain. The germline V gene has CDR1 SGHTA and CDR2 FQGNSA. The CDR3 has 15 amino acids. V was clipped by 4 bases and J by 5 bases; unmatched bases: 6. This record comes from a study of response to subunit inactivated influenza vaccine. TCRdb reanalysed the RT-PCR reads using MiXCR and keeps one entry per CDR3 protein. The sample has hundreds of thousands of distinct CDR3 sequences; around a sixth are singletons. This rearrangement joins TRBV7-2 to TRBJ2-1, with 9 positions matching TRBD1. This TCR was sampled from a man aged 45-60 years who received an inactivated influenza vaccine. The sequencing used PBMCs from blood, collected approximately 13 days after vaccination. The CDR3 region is CASSSRQGGNNEQFF. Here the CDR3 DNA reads TGTGCCAGCAGCTCAAGACAGGGGGGGAACAATGAGCAGTTCTTC.